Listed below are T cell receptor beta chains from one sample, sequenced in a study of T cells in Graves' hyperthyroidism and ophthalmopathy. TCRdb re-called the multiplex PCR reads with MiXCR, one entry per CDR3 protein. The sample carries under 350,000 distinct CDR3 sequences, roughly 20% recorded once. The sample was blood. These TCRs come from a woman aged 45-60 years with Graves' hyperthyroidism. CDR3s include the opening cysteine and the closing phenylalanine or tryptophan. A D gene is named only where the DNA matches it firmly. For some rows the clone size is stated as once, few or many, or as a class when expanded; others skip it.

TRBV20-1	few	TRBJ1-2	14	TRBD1	TGCAGTGCTCCCCGGGACAGGGGGCATGTTGGCTACACCTTC	CSAPRDRGHVGYTF
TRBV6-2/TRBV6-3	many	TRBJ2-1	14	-	TGTGCCAGCAGTTCTGCATCGGAACGGTACGAGCAGTTCTTC	CASSSASERYEQFF
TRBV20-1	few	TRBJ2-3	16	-	TGCAGTGCTAGAGATTTAGAGGGGCGATACACAGATACGCAGTATTTT	CSARDLEGRYTDTQYF
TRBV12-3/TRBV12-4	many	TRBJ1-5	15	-	TGTGCCAGCAGTTTCTTCGGGTTTAGCAATCAGCCCCAGCATTTT	CASSFFGFSNQPQHF
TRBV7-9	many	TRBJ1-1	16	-	TGTGCCAGCACCTGGGTTGCAGAGGGTCGGGACACTGAAGCTTTCTTT	CASTWVAEGRDTEAFF
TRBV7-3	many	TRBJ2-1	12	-	TGTGCCAGCAGCTTAATGAGTAATGAGCAGTTCTTC	CASSLMSNEQFF
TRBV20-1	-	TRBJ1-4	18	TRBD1	TGCAGTGCCACCTTCCCTCCGGGACAGGGCTCCCTGGCGGAAAAACTGTTTTTT	CSATFPPGQGSLAEKLFF
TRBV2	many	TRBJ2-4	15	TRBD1	TGTGCCAGCAGCACCACAGGGGTCGGCAAAAACATTCAGTACTTC	CASSTTGVGKNIQYF
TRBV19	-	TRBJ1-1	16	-	TGTGCCAGTAGCCGGACAAGGTGGAACATGAACACTGAAGCTTTCTTT	CASSRTRWNMNTEAFF
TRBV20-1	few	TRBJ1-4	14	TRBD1	TGCAGTGCTATCCCCGCAGGGGGGGATGAAAAACTGTTTTTT	CSAIPAGGDEKLFF
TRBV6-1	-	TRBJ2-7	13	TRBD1	TGTGCCAGCAGTTCCCCAGGGGGCTGGGAGCAGTACTTC	CASSSPGGWEQYF
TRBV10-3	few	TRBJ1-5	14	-	TGTGCCATCAGCGCTGGGGATGGCAATCAGCCCCAGCATTTT	CAISAGDGNQPQHF
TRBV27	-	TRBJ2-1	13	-	TGTGCCAGCAGTCCCCCGGGGGGCAGTGAGCAGTTCTTC	CASSPPGGSEQFF
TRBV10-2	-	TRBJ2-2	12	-	TGCGCCAGCAGGGAGGGAACCGGGGAGCTGTTTTTT	CASREGTGELFF
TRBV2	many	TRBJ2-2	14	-	TGTGCCAGCGCTGGCCCGACAGTCCCCCTGGAGCTGTTTTTT	CASAGPTVPLELFF
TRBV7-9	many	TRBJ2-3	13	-	TGTGCCAGCAGCTTAGTAAGCGGAGATACGCAGTATTTT	CASSLVSGDTQYF
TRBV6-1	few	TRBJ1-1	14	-	TGTGCCAGCATCACCTCCCGGGGGAACACTGAAGCTTTCTTT	CASITSRGNTEAFF
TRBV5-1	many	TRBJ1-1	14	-	TGCGCCAGCAGCTTAGTACCACTGAACACTGAAGCTTTCTTT	CASSLVPLNTEAFF
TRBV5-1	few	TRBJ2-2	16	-	TGCGCCAGCAGCCTACTGCGGGACACCTACCCCGGGGAGCTGTTTTTT	CASSLLRDTYPGELFF
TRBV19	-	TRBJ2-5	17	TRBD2	TGTGCCAGTAGTAAAGGGACTAGCGGGAGACGGTCGGAGACCCAGTACTTC	CASSKGTSGRRSETQYF
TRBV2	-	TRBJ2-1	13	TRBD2	TGTGCCACCTCGGCGGGAGTCTACAATGAGCAGTTCTTC	CATSAGVYNEQFF